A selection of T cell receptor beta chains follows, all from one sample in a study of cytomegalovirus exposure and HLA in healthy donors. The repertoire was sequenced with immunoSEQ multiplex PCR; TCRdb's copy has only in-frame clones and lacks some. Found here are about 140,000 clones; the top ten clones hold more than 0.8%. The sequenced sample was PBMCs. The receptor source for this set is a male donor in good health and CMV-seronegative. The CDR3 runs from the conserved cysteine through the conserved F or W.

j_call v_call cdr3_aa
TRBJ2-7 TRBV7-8 CASSYQDSTSYEQYF
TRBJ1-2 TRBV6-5 CASTLGAGQNYGYTF
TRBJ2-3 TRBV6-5 CASSQFQNTDTQYF
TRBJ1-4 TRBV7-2 CASSLVSVANEKLFF
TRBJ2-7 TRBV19 CASSIRGLGQGRFGVLSEQYF
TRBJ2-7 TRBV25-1 CASTSREGAYEQYF
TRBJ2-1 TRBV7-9 CASSWDRGTRDNEQFF
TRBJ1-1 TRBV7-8 CASSPTSVNTEAFF
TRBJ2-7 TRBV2 CASMTGISYEQYF
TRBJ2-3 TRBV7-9 CASSPGKGAGTDTQYF
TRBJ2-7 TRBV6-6 CASSYSPDIYEQYF
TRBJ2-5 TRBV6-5 CASSSLGQVEETQYF
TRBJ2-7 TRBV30 CAWDPGQNYEQYF
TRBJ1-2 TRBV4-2 CASSQEGGIHGYTF
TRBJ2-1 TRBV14 CASSHVTGTNEQFF
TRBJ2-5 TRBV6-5 CASSPSGQETQYF
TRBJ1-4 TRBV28 CASSTADEKLFF
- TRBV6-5 CASRPTQGAYEQYF
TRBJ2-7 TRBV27 CASRGAEQYF
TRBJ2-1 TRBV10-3 CAISEPWGTSGRASNEQFF
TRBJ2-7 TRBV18 CASSPPDRESYEQYF
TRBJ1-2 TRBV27 CASSLGPGLGGYTF